The present T cell receptor (beta chain) was sequenced within a study of T cell responses to AZD1222 COVID-19 vaccine (dated by TCRdb to 2020 to 2022). For the wider study: Because spike-specific TCR depth and breadth did not differ between the two schedules, AZD1222 recipients who got a second dose at roughly 4 weeks were pooled with those who got a second dose at roughly 12 weeks. Trial participants were enrolled into age subgroups of 18-55, 56-69 and 70-plus years, which contained around 150, 28 and 57 TCR-sequenced participants, respectively. TCR sequencing was performed for 230 to 250 trial participants, of whom about 200 were given two doses of AZD1222 and around 25 were given two doses of MenACWY control vaccine. General study outcomes and caveats: The 56-69-year group was small, and its depth increase did not reach significance, likely because of low power. Spike-specific TCR breadth and depth rose significantly after two AZD1222 doses compared with day 0 and with MenACWY recipients. Conclusions about previously exposed vaccinees are limited because only 6 or 7 AZD1222 recipients were SARS-CoV-2 seropositive at baseline. The vaccine-associated CD4 TCRs covered the entire spike protein, and the dominant responses fell in regions 160-218 and 743-854. Participants were mostly white British and included more females than males, and it was suggested by the authors that clonal diversity may have been underestimated. Nearly half of unique spike-specific TCRs reportedly recognized epitopes outside regions mutated in the B.1.351 and B.1.1.7 variants. No day 14 peak-response samples were available, so repertoires were characterized only after the peak T cell response.

The CDR3 goes from the cysteine to the phenylalanine over 15 residues. The read is trimmed to its CDR3 DNA, 45 bases read in frame from base 1. V trim: 3 bases; J trim: 4 bases; unmatched bases: 8. CDR1 and CDR2, per the germline V gene, are SGHVS and FQNEAQ. The sample's time point label, decoded: baseline before first vaccination. The vaccinee samples were drawn from two UK trials, COV001 and COV002, one of which was a single-blind randomized controlled phase 2/3 trial testing AZD1222 (ChAdOx1 nCoV-19) in healthy adults. For TCRbeta chain sequencing, PBMC samples were collected from trial participants at day 0 and at day 28 after the second dose. The CDR3 regions of human TCRbeta chains were subjected to immunosequencing. Under the source paper's analysis protocol: TCRs in the repertoires were matched against a reference library of SARS-CoV-2-specific TCRs that had been generated with the MIRA antigen-specificity platform. Breadth meant the fraction of unique TCRs that were SARS-CoV-2-associated, whereas depth meant the fraction of total T cells that were SARS-CoV-2-associated. Using the MIRA data, each spike-specific TCR was assigned both to the spike region to which the TCR was reactive and to a CD4 or CD8 class. Log10-transformed breadth and depth values were compared by one-way ANOVA with Sidak's multiple comparisons tests. TCRdb limited this immuneACCESS table to in-frame rearrangements with V and J called. A share of clones is missing; checked studies link under half to unresolved V genes, and the rest is unexplained. Clone size and the V and J calls come from that table; the DNA yielded D and trimming. In all, the sample holds about 86,000 clones, and approximately 89% of those were seen once. The ten biggest clones cover around 2.2% of the sample.

In regard to this clone: Its antigen has not been determined. Base qualities are not provided; no much larger clone lies one nucleotide away.

Recombination linked TRBV7-8 to TRBJ2-7; 8 middle bases align to TRBD1. The receptor comes from an adult in good health. Sequenced material: peripheral blood, taken on day 0 of AZD1222 vaccination. The nucleotide sequence is TGTGCCAGCAGCTTTCAAACAGGGGGAATTTACGAGCAGTACTTC. This is translated as CASSFQTGGIYEQYF.